This T cell receptor (beta chain) stems from a study of OX40 agonist ivuxolimab in advanced cancers. Study results and caveats: In general, CD8+ T cells held more expanded clones than CD4+ did, on average.

Comment on this clone: The antigen is not known.

Sequenced by immunoSEQ multiplex PCR; TCRdb stores in-frame clones only, minus some. The repertoire holds fewer than 110,000 clones, roughly 90% seen once, with roughly 1.3% in the top ten. This TCR was recovered from an adult with an advanced solid tumor such as melanoma, head and neck, liver or kidney cancer. Sequenced material: CD4+ or CD8+ T cells sorted from blood, taken in a trial of the OX40 agonist ivuxolimab.

CDR3 DNA: TGTGCCAGCAGCGCCCCTTCCTGGACTAGCGCTCGACGGGTCTACGAGCAGTACTTC. It specifies CASSAPSWTSARRVYEQYF. The chain joins TRBV7-8 to TRBJ2-7; 9 nucleotides agree with TRBD2. This CDR3 comprises 19 residues. Germline assignment: CDR1 SGHVS and CDR2 FQNEAQ. V lost 5 bases to trimming and J lost 3 bases; unmatched junction nucleotides: 20.